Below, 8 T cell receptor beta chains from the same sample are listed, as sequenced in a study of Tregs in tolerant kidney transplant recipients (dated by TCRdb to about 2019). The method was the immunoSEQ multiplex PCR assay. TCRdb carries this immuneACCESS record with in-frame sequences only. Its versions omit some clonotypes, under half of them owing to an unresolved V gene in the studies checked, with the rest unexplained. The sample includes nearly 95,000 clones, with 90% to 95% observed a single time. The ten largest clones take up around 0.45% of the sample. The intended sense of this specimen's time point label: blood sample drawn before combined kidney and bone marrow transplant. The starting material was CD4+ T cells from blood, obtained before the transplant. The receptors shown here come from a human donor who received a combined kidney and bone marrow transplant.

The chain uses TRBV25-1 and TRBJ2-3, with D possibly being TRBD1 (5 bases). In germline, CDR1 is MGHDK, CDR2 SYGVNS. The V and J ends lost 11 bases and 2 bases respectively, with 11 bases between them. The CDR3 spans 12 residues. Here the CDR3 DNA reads TGTGCCTCAGGGCACTACACAGATACGCAGTATTTT. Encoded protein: CASGHYTDTQYF.

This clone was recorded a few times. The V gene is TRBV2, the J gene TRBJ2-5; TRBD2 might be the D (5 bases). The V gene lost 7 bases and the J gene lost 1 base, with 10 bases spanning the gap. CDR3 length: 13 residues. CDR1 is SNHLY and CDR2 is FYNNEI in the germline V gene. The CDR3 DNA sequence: TGTGCCAGCAATAGCGTAGTCCAAGAGACCCAGTACTTC. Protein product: CASNSVVQETQYF. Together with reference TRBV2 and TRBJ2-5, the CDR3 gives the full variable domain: EPEVTQTPSHQVTQMGQEVILRCVPISNHLYFYWYRQILGQKVEFLVSFYNNEISEKSEIFDDQFSVERPDGSNFTLKIRSTKLEDSAMYFCASNSVVQETQYFGPGTRLLVL.

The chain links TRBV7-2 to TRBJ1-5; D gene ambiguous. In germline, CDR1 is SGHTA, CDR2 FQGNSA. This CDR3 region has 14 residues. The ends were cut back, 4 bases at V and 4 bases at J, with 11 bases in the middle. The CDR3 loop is CASSSSGGNQPQHF. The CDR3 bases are TGTGCCAGCAGCTCCTCTGGAGGGAATCAGCCCCAGCATTTT.

The CDR3 DNA reads TGTGCCTGCCGGGACAGGGGGACAGATACGCAGTATTTT. It specifies CACRDRGTDTQYF. This chain links TRBV30 with TRBJ2-3; TRBD1 agrees at 11 bases. V dropped 6 bases and J dropped 3; count of bases not matched to a gene: 2. In germline, CDR1 is GTSNPN, CDR2 SVGIG (reference sequence). The CDR3 consists of 13 residues. Variable domain in full (rest from reference TRBV30 and TRBJ2-3): SQTIHQWPATLVQPVGSPLSLECTVEGTSNPNLYWYRQAAGRGLQLLFYSVGIGQISSEVPQNLSASRPQDRQFILSSKKLLLSDSGFYLCACRDRGTDTQYFGPGTRLTVL.

Here the CDR3 reads CASSPLEGFGYTF. In DNA, the CDR3 is TGTGCCAGTAGTCCGTTGGAGGGTTTTGGCTACACCTTC. The chain has TRBV19 and TRBJ1-2; D is unclear. The CDR3 is 13 residues long. CDR1 and CDR2 from the germline V gene are LNHDA and SQIVND (reference sequence). The germline V and J ends were trimmed by 5 bases and 7 bases, with 14 bases remaining between them.

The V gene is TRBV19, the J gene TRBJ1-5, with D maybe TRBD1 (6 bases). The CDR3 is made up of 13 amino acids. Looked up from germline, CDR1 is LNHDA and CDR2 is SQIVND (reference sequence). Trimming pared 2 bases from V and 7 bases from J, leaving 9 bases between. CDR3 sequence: CASSINRVQPQHF. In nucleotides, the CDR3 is TGTGCCAGTAGTATAAACAGGGTACAGCCCCAGCATTTT.

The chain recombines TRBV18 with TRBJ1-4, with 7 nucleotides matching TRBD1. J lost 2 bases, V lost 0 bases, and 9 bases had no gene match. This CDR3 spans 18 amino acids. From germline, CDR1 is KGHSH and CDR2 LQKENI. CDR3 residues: CASSPPGLQGTTNEKLFF. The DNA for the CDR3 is TGTGCCAGCTCACCACCCGGATTACAGGGGACTACTAATGAAAAACTGTTTTTT.

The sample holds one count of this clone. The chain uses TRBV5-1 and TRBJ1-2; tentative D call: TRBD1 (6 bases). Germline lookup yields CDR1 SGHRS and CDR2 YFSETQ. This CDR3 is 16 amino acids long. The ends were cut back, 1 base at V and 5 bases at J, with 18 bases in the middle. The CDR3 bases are TGCGCCAGCAGCTTGCGGACAGACCCACGAAATTATGGCTACACCTTC. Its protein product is CASSLRTDPRNYGYTF.